Shown below are 17 T cell receptor beta chains from a single sample sequenced in a study of blood T cell repertoires in COVID-19. The repertoire was sequenced with immunoSEQ multiplex PCR; TCRdb's copy has only in-frame clones and lacks some. The data contain 210,000 or so clones, 75% to 85% of them singletons. The material sequenced was peripheral blood. The receptors stem from a woman younger than 45 with COVID-19, enrolled during active disease.

CDR3: CASSSSTGLELFF. The CDR3, as DNA: TGTGCCAGCAGCTCCTCGACAGGTCTGGAGCTGTTTTTT. This chain links TRBV7-2 with TRBJ2-2, with a tentative D call TRBD1 (6 bases). The V gene lost 4 bases and the J gene lost 10 bases, with 13 bases spanning the gap. Germline CDR1 SGHTA, CDR2 FQGNSA. There are 13 residues in the CDR3.

The genes are TRBV4-3 and TRBJ2-7; no firm D call. This CDR3 comprises 16 residues. Germline values: CDR1 LGHNA, CDR2 YSLEER. The V gene lost 0 bases and the J gene lost 0 bases, with 12 bases spanning the gap. Here the CDR3 reads CASSQDPRASSYEQYF. As DNA, the CDR3 is TGCGCCAGCAGCCAAGACCCGCGCGCGAGCTCCTACGAGCAGTACTTC.

The chain carries TRBV7-9 and TRBJ2-1, with D possibly being TRBD1 (6 bases). Trimming pared 5 bases from V and 14 bases from J, leaving 16 bases between. CDR3 size: 12 residues. CDR1 and CDR2 from the germline V gene are SEHNR and FQNEAQ (reference sequence). The CDR3 loop reads CASSLGAGVKFF. CDR3 DNA: TGTGCCAGCAGCCTGGGGGCAGGGGTTAAGTTCTTC.

V usage is TRBV30 and J usage is TRBJ1-1; D remains ambiguous. The CDR3 covers 13 residues. V lost 4 bases to trimming and J lost 0 bases, with 9 bases between them. Germline V gene lookup returns CDR1 GTSNPN and CDR2 SVGIG (reference sequence). The CDR3 DNA reads TGTGCCTGGATGTTTCGAGTGAACACTGAAGCTTTCTTT. Amino acids: CAWMFRVNTEAFF.

The table lists this clone with a count of one. The chain recombines TRBV5-4 with TRBJ2-5; 8 bases align to TRBD1. The CDR3 length is 14 residues. Germline CDR1 and CDR2: SGHNT and YYREEE (reference sequence). After removal of 2 bases from V and 3 bases from J, the junction contained 3 bases not matched to a gene. The CDR3 protein is CASSFDRGKETQYF. The CDR3 DNA sequence: TGTGCCAGCAGCTTCGACAGGGGAAAAGAGACCCAGTACTTC.

This chain joins TRBV3-1 (or the pseudogene TRBV3-2) and TRBJ1-2, with D perhaps matching TRBD1 (5 bases). V was clipped by 0 bases and J by 4 bases, with 12 bases between them. CDR1 is LGHDT and CDR2 is YNNKEL in the germline V gene (reference sequence). This CDR3 has 15 amino acids. The CDR3 sequence is CASSQDPGQGYGYTF. CDR3 DNA sequence: TGTGCCAGCAGCCAAGATCCAGGGCAAGGCTATGGCTACACCTTC.

The chain combines TRBV7-3 with TRBJ2-1; TRBD2 aligns across 14 bases. Germline V gene lookup returns CDR1 SGHTA and CDR2 FQGTGA. The junction had 4 bases not matched to a gene; V was cut back by 4 bases and J by 5 bases. The CDR3 runs 16 residues. CDR3 sequence (DNA): TGTGCCAGCAGCTGGACTAGCGGGGGGACTCACAATGAGCAGTTCTTC. Protein sequence: CASSWTSGGTHNEQFF.

This chain connects TRBV3-1 (or the pseudogene TRBV3-2) to TRBJ1-2, with 7 bases fitting TRBD1. The CDR3 has 15 residues. V gave up 4 bases and J gave up 1 base; unmatched junction bases: 6. Germline-derived CDR1 and CDR2 are LGHDT and YNNKEL (reference sequence). The DNA of the CDR3 is TGTGCCAGCAGCCCCCGGGACAGCTATAACTATGGCTACACCTTC. This sequence encodes CASSPRDSYNYGYTF.

J is TRBJ1-5 and V is TRBV19, with D hard to call. V was pared by 4 bases and J by 5 bases, with 15 bases between. The CDR3 is 15 amino acids. In germline, CDR1 is LNHDA, CDR2 SQIVND (reference sequence). The CDR3 region is CASSKPYVRYQPQHF. For the CDR3, the DNA is TGTGCCAGTAGTAAACCCTATGTACGCTATCAGCCCCAGCATTTT. The full variable domain, with the rest looked up from reference TRBV19 and TRBJ1-5, is DGGITQSPKYLFRKEGQNVTLSCEQNLNHDAMYWYRQDPGQGLRLIYYSQIVNDFQKGDIAEGYSVSREKKESFPLTVTSAQKNPTAFYLCASSKPYVRYQPQHFGDGTRLSIL.

J is TRBJ2-7 and V is TRBV21-1; TRBD1 is the table's D call, not checked against the DNA. TRBV21-1 is a known pseudogene. The CDR3 extends over 16 amino acids. The CDR3 nucleotides read TGTGCCAGCACCCCGAAAGTGGGGACAGCCCCTTCAGAGCAGTACTTC. Translating gives CASTPKVGTAPSEQYF.

This clone was recorded only once. This chain links TRBV7-3 with TRBJ2-3; 10 bases fit TRBD1. The V segment lost 1 base and the J segment 3 bases; nucleotides outside the gene matches: 1. The CDR3 has 15 residues. The germline V gene encodes CDR1 SGHTA and CDR2 FQGTGA. The CDR3 DNA reads as TGTGCCAGCAGCTTAATGGGACAGGGGACAGATACGCAGTATTTT. As protein: CASSLMGQGTDTQYF.

The chain is built from TRBV5-1 and TRBJ2-1, with a weak D call TRBD2 (5 bases). V was shortened by 4 bases and J by 9 bases, with 17 bases between the two germline ends. Germline lookup yields CDR1 SGHRS and CDR2 YFSETQ. The CDR3 runs to 14 residues. This chain's CDR3 is CASSASSEGGEQFF. The CDR3 nucleotides are TGCGCCAGCAGCGCGTCAAGTGAGGGTGGTGAGCAGTTCTTC. Combining the CDR3 with reference TRBV5-1 and TRBJ2-1 gives the whole variable domain KAGVTQTPRYLIKTRGQQVTLSCSPISGHRSVSWYQQTPGQGLQFLFEYFSETQRNKGNFPGRFSGRQFSNSRSEMNVSTLELGDSALYLCASSASSEGGEQFFGPGTRLTVL.

The rearrangement uses TRBV29-1 and TRBJ1-1; D possibly corresponds to TRBD1 (5 bases). CDR1 and CDR2 from the germline V gene are SQVTM and ANQGSEA. This CDR3 comprises 14 residues. V lost 4 bases to trimming and J lost 4 bases, with 16 bases between them. CDR3 sequence: CSVGVGGASTEAFF. CDR3 bases: TGCAGCGTTGGGGTTGGAGGGGCCAGCACTGAAGCTTTCTTT.

The chain carries TRBV9 and TRBJ1-3; D not certain. Germline values: CDR1 SGDLS, CDR2 YYNGEE. The V end lost 4 bases, the J end lost 4 bases, and 9 bases lay between the germline ends. The CDR3 has 13 residues. Here the CDR3 reads CASSFLGGNTIYF. Here the CDR3 DNA reads TGTGCCAGCAGCTTTCTTGGCGGAAACACCATATATTTT.

The J gene is TRBJ1-1, the V gene TRBV30; 9 bases fit TRBD1. The trim removed 4 bases at V and 7 bases at J, leaving 4 bases unmatched. The CDR3 length is 12 residues. Looked up from germline, CDR1 is GTSNPN and CDR2 is SVGIG (reference sequence). Here the CDR3 reads CAWKGQGGEAFF. The CDR3 DNA follows: TGTGCCTGGAAGGGACAGGGAGGTGAAGCTTTCTTT.

In this sample, this clone turned up a few times. The rearrangement links TRBV10-3 to TRBJ1-1; D is unresolved. Looked up from germline, CDR1 is ENHRY and CDR2 is SYGVKD. Trimming pared 0 bases from V and 11 bases from J, leaving 10 bases between. The CDR3 totals 12 residues. CDR3 nucleotides: TGTGCCATCAGTGAGTCCGCGGTTAGGGCTTTCTTT. Translation gives CAISESAVRAFF.

This clone came up a few times. J is TRBJ2-5 and V is TRBV2, with D maybe TRBD2 (5 bases). Germline V gene lookup returns CDR1 SNHLY and CDR2 FYNNEI. The V gene lost 3 bases and the J gene lost 0 bases, with 11 bases spanning the gap. There are 15 residues in the CDR3. The CDR3 DNA sequence: TGTGCCAGCAGTGACAGTCTAGCAAACCAAGAGACCCAGTACTTC. This encodes CASSDSLANQETQYF.